Listed here is a single TCR beta chain. The CDR3 runs 18 residues. V lost 1 base and J lost 0; bases outside the gene matches: 12. The germline gives CDR1 SGHRS, CDR2 YFSETQ. This record comes from a study of T cell changes during pregnancy in multiple sclerosis. Libraries were prepared by immunoSEQ multiplex PCR; TCRdb keeps only in-frame clonotypes and omits some of them. The table lists 40,000 or so clones, more than 90% of them singletons. The clonotype was recovered from a female donor with multiple sclerosis, enrolled in a pregnancy study. Sequencing used CD8+ T cells from peripheral blood mononuclear cells, obtained after pregnancy. This sequence joins TRBV5-1 and TRBJ1-1; TRBD1 matches at 7 bases. CDR3 residues: CASSLPPRGRGMNTEAFF. Written as DNA, the CDR3 is TGCGCCAGCAGCTTGCCCCCTAGGGGGCGCGGGATGAACACTGAAGCTTTCTTT.